This section outlines one T cell receptor (beta chain) sequence together with its context. Sequence at one end of the junction differs from germline and may be a read error. The sample originates from a study of cytomegalovirus exposure and HLA in healthy donors. Germline assignment: CDR1 SGHVS and CDR2 FQNEAQ. This CDR3 region has 16 residues. The PCR used 60 Vbeta and 13 Jbeta primers. Method: immunoSEQ multiplex PCR; TCRdb's copy keeps in-frame clones and lacks some. The profile covers approximately 120,000 clones, with roughly 81% appearing a single time and about 1% taken by the ten largest. Sequencing used PBMCs. The chain links TRBV7-8 to TRBJ2-7; 7 bases line up with TRBD2. This receptor was identified in a woman in her 30s in good health and CMV-seronegative. CDR3: CVSSLAERGISYEQYF. The CDR3 DNA reads as TGTGTCAGCAGCTTAGCCGAGCGGGGTATCTCCTACGAGCAGTACTTC.